This TCR beta chain appears in the sequencing data of a study of identical twins. Study-level results: Out-of-frame sharing of TCR alpha in monozygotic twins was underestimated by models. Twins showed weaker excess sharing in their beta out-of-frame sequences.

For this clonotype: What it binds is not known.

The CDR3 runs 15 residues. V lost 6 bases, J lost 5 bases, and 17 bases lay in between. Germline CDR1 reads MDHEN; CDR2 reads SYDVKM. Each CDR3 protein gets one entry after TCRdb re-called the 5' RACE reads with MiXCR. The sample contains around 530,000 distinct CDR3 sequences, around 15% of which appear only once. The data also belong to a second study, concerning yellow fever vaccine responses in identical twins.

Specimen: CD4+ T cells sorted from blood. The source is a woman under 30 in good health. The gene calls are TRBV28 and TRBJ1-5, with a tentative D call TRBD1 (5 bases). CDR3: CASSSGTAPYQPQHF. As DNA, the CDR3 is TGTGCCAGCAGCTCCGGGACGGCCCCTTATCAGCCCCAGCATTTT.